The 18 T cell receptor beta chains given below trace back to one sample, sequenced in a study of CD8 T cells in Susac syndrome. Roughly 0.45 to 1 ug RNA was reverse transcribed with random hexamers. One entry per CDR3 protein results from TCRdb running MiXCR on the immunoSEQ multiplex PCR reads. The table shows around 100,000 distinct CDR3 sequences, with 95% occurring only once. Sequencing was carried out using CD8+ T cells from PBMCs. All receptors derive from a human donor with Susac syndrome.

This rearrangement joins TRBV29-1 to TRBJ2-3, with 8 bases matching TRBD2. There are 15 residues in the CDR3. V dropped 8 bases and J dropped 6; count of bases not matched to a gene: 16. Germline assignment: CDR1 SQVTM and CDR2 ANQGSEA. In nucleotides, the CDR3 is TGCAGCTTTGGAAAGGCTGCGGGAGGTCTGGATACGCAGTATTTT. The encoded protein is CSFGKAAGGLDTQYF.

CDR3 in amino acids: CASSPRDSYEQYF. CDR3 nucleotides: TGTGCCAGCAGCCCCCGGGACAGCTACGAGCAGTACTTC. The chain carries TRBV9 and TRBJ2-7; 7 nucleotides agree with TRBD1. This CDR3 region has 13 residues. V shed 4 bases, J shed 3 bases, and the junction held 4 bases outside the gene matches. In germline, CDR1 is SGDLS, CDR2 YYNGEE.

The chain recombines TRBV4-2 with TRBJ2-3, with D maybe TRBD1 (5 bases). Germline CDR1 reads LGHNA; CDR2 reads YNFKEQ. This CDR3 is built from 15 residues. The V end lost 0 bases, the J end lost 6 bases, and 13 bases lay between the germline ends. The CDR3: CASSQDGLQDDTQYF. The CDR3 region has the DNA TGTGCCAGCAGCCAAGACGGATTACAGGACGATACGCAGTATTTT.

This clonotype is a singleton in its sample. The chain combines TRBV6-5 with TRBJ2-1; TRBD2 agrees at 7 bases. CDR3 size: 17 residues. Trimming removed 2 bases from V and 0 bases from J; junction bases left unmatched: 7. From germline, CDR1 is MNHEY and CDR2 SVGAGI. The chain's CDR3 is CASSYPPSGGSYNEQFF. CDR3 nucleotide sequence: TGTGCCAGCAGTTACCCCCCGTCGGGGGGCTCCTACAATGAGCAGTTCTTC.

The chain joins TRBV9 to TRBJ2-1, with D perhaps given as TRBD1 or TRBD2 (6 bases each). V lost 0 bases to trimming and J lost 5 bases, with 21 bases between them. There are 18 residues in the CDR3. The V gene's germline CDR1 is SGDLS and CDR2 YYNGEE. CDR3: CASSVVGGRRGADNEQFF. The CDR3 region has the DNA TGTGCCAGCAGCGTAGTAGGTGGTCGGAGGGGGGCCGACAATGAGCAGTTCTTC.

The chain links TRBV29-1 to TRBJ2-3; no clear D gene. Germline V gives CDR1 SQVTM, CDR2 ANQGSEA. The CDR3 spans 16 residues. Trimming shortened V by 4 bases and J by 1 base, and 18 bases separated the two germline ends. The CDR3 sequence: CSVAGPKYYGTDTQYF. The CDR3 DNA reads TGCAGCGTTGCCGGACCGAAATACTACGGCACAGATACGCAGTATTTT.

V and J are TRBV27 and TRBJ2-1; TRBD1 or TRBD2 may be the D gene (8 bases each). This CDR3 is built from 14 residues. The V end lost 6 bases, the J end lost 9 bases, and 18 bases lay between the germline ends. Germline V gives CDR1 MNHEY, CDR2 SMNVEV (reference sequence). CDR3 sequence reads: CASRATGAGGEQFF. For the CDR3, the DNA is TGTGCCAGCAGGGCGACAGGGGCGGGGGGTGAGCAGTTCTTC.

The chain combines TRBV13 with TRBJ2-2, with unresolved D. Germline V CDR1 and CDR2: PRHDT, FYEKMQ (reference sequence). With 6 bases removed from V and 6 bases from J, the gap between germline ends came to 8 bases. The CDR3 covers 12 residues. This chain's CDR3 is CASSHPPGELFF. The CDR3 nucleotides read TGTGCCAGCAGTCACCCCCCCGGGGAGCTGTTTTTT.

The V gene is TRBV15, the J gene TRBJ2-1; D may be TRBD2 (5 bases). V was clipped by 6 bases and J by 10 bases, with 10 bases between them. The CDR3 extends over 11 amino acids. In germline, CDR1 is LNHNV, CDR2 YYDKDF (reference sequence). The CDR3 region has the DNA TGTGCCACCAGGAGCGGAGGCGAGCAGTTCTTC. It specifies CATRSGGEQFF.

This clonotype showed up just once. The rearrangement uses TRBV9 and TRBJ2-5, with a possible D match to TRBD2 (6 bases). The V end lost 7 bases, the J end lost 0 bases, and 10 bases lay between the germline ends. Germline V gives CDR1 SGDLS, CDR2 YYNGEE. The CDR3 has 13 residues. The CDR3 coding sequence is TGTGCCAGCCCCCGCGGGGACCAAGAGACCCAGTACTTC. Translated: CASPRGDQETQYF.

V usage is TRBV27 and J usage is TRBJ1-2; 7 nucleotides match TRBD1. V shed 4 bases and J 8 bases; nucleotides not matched to a gene: 7. The CDR3 length is 13 residues. Germline CDR1 and CDR2: MNHEY and SMNVEV (reference sequence). CDR3 nucleotide sequence: TGTGCCAGCAGTTCACGACAGGGTGTGGGCTACACCTTC. This sequence encodes CASSSRQGVGYTF.

This chain connects TRBV9 to TRBJ2-5; 15 bases fit TRBD2. Germline CDR1 SGDLS, CDR2 YYNGEE. The J segment lost 4 bases and the V segment lost 4 bases, leaving 8 bases of the junction unmatched. The CDR3 has 17 residues. CDR3 bases: TGTGCCAGCAGCACCGGACTAGCGGGAGGGCCGGGAGAGACCCAGTACTTC. Translated, it gives CASSTGLAGGPGETQYF.

The chain uses TRBV4-2 and TRBJ2-5; D uncertain. Germline V gene sequence: CDR1 LGHNA, CDR2 YNFKEQ. V lost 0 bases and J 0 bases, leaving 8 bases between the germline ends. CDR3 size: 15 residues. The DNA of the CDR3 is TGTGCCAGCAGCCAAGACTCCGCGGACCAAGAGACCCAGTACTTC. This sequence encodes CASSQDSADQETQYF.

The table lists this clonotype with a count of one. The chain carries TRBV7-2 and TRBJ2-4; D ambiguous. The CDR3 contains 14 residues. V dropped 7 bases and J dropped 6 bases, with 16 bases sitting between them. CDR1 SGHTA and CDR2 FQGNSA come from the germline V gene. As DNA, the CDR3 is TGTGCCAGCACCCTTAAAGGTTTGGCAAACATTCAGTACTTC. The encoded protein is CASTLKGLANIQYF.

The chain combines TRBV4-1 with TRBJ2-5; D not certain. The germline CDR1 and CDR2 sequences are MGHRA and YSYEKL. Trimming stripped 0 bases from V and 0 bases from J, with 8 bases between. The CDR3 has 15 amino acids. The CDR3 bases are TGCGCCAGCAGCCAAGAGGCTATGTACCAAGAGACCCAGTACTTC. Translating gives CASSQEAMYQETQYF.

This clonotype has only a few counts. The chain links TRBV18 to TRBJ2-5, with D uncertain. Germline CDR1 KGHSH, CDR2 LQKENI. Between the trimmed V and J ends, which lost 3 bases and 3 bases, there was a span of 8 bases. The CDR3 is 13 residues long. The CDR3 sequence: CASSPGRKETQYF. The CDR3 DNA reads TGTGCCAGCTCACCCGGACGGAAAGAGACCCAGTACTTC.

J is TRBJ2-3 and V is TRBV20-1, with 7 bases fitting TRBD1. The CDR3 contains 15 residues. Germline trimming cut 6 bases from V and 1 base from J; bases unmatched to any gene: 10. CDR1 and CDR2 (germline): DFQATT, SNEGSKA (reference sequence). The CDR3 loop is CSAINPGQRTDTQYF. CDR3 DNA: TGCAGTGCCATAAATCCGGGACAGCGCACAGATACGCAGTATTTT.

The chain links TRBV12-3 or TRBV12-4 to TRBJ2-1; 9 bases line up with TRBD1. CDR3 length equals 15 residues. Trimming removed 5 bases from V and 9 bases from J; junction bases left unmatched: 11. The CDR3 loop reads CASSPNRGPSVEQFF. The CDR3 DNA follows: TGTGCCAGCAGTCCCAACAGGGGGCCCAGTGTTGAGCAGTTCTTC.